Below are 27 T cell receptor beta chains sequenced from a single sample in a study of vaccination and CD4 T cells after COVID-19. An Oncomine TCR Beta short-read assay was used to sequence the DNA from cultured CD4+ T cells. TCRdb reprocessed the PCR reads via MiXCR and lists one record per CDR3 protein. The sample holds some 6,600 distinct CDR3 sequences; over 30% are singletons and the top ten take 30% to 40%. Treatment defined: approximately nine-day PBMC culture with coronavirus spike peptide pools or control peptides (ViraFEST assay). The collection of CD4+ T cells from the unexposed donor took place before the COVID-19 pandemic (2011-2018). For these TCRs, the target antigens are not known. Sequencing input: CD4+ T cells from blood, cultured in vitro. These receptors came from a human donor in good health.

The table lists this clonotype with a few counts. The chain couples TRBV6-2 or TRBV6-3 to TRBJ2-7; D uncertain. CDR1 and CDR2 (germline): MNHEY, SVGEGT. V was trimmed by 4 bases and J by 7 bases, leaving 11 bases between them. The CDR3 has 12 amino acids. CDR3 sequence: CASSSIGSEQYF. The CDR3 bases are TGTGCCAGCAGTTCTATCGGGTCAGAGCAGTACTTC.

In its sample, this clonotype ranks as medium-sized (0.01 to 0.1%). This chain links TRBV20-1 with TRBJ1-2; weak D call: TRBD1 (6 bases). CDR1 and CDR2 (germline): DFQATT, SNEGSKA (reference sequence). The length of the CDR3 is 12 residues. Trimming shortened V by 5 bases and J by 3 bases, and 10 bases separated the two germline ends. The CDR3 is CSASRTDYGYTF. DNA for the CDR3: TGCAGTGCTTCCCGGACAGACTATGGCTACACCTTC.

This chain connects TRBV29-1 to TRBJ1-2; D gene unclear. CDR1 SQVTM and CDR2 ANQGSEA come from the germline V gene. The CDR3 is made up of 13 amino acids. With 6 bases removed from V and 7 bases from J, the gap between germline ends came to 18 bases. CDR3 coding DNA: TGCAGCGTCCTTTCCGACAATCTCTGTGGCTACACCTTC. This sequence encodes CSVLSDNLCGYTF.

The chain has TRBV11-2 and TRBJ2-2, with D hard to call. This CDR3 comprises 15 residues. In germline, CDR1 is SGHAT, CDR2 FQNNGV. Deletions cut 2 bases from V and 0 bases from J, with 7 bases between. This CDR3 is CASSLYVSNTGELFF. As DNA, the CDR3 is TGTGCCAGCAGCTTATACGTATCGAACACCGGGGAGCTGTTTTTT.

Only a few counts were recorded for this clonotype. V and J are TRBV19 and TRBJ1-1; D uncertain. This CDR3 is 13 amino acids long. Germline CDR1 LNHDA, CDR2 SQIVND (reference sequence). V lost 4 bases and J 4 bases, leaving 10 bases between the germline ends. CDR3 protein: CASSKKEVTEAFF. DNA for the CDR3: TGTGCCAGTAGTAAAAAGGAGGTCACTGAAGCTTTCTTT.

This clonotype occurred a few times. The rearrangement joins TRBV7-8 to TRBJ2-2; D ambiguous. Germline V lookup: CDR1 SGHVS, CDR2 FQNEAQ. V shed 1 base and J shed 3 bases, with 3 bases lying between them. This CDR3 region has 13 residues. The DNA for the CDR3 is TGTGCCAGCAGCTTAGTAGACACCGGGGAGCTGTTTTTT. The encoded protein is CASSLVDTGELFF.

The gene calls are TRBV11-2 and TRBJ1-2; D is unresolved. CDR1 SGHAT and CDR2 FQNNGV come from the germline V gene. V lost 0 bases and J lost 4, with 6 bases in between. The CDR3 runs 13 residues. CDR3 nucleotide sequence: TGTGCCAGCAGCTTAGACGGACCCTATGGCTACACCTTC. This gives the protein CASSLDGPYGYTF.

This chain links TRBV6-1 with TRBJ2-7, with 12 bases lining up with TRBD1. The CDR3 runs to 14 residues. CDR1 and CDR2 from the germline V gene are MNHNS and SASEGT. The V segment lost 5 bases and the J segment 9 bases; nucleotides outside the gene matches: 8. CDR3 in DNA: TGTGCCAGCAGTACCGGGACAGGGGGCTTCGGGCAGTACTTC. Its translation is CASSTGTGGFGQYF.

The chain is built from TRBV19 and TRBJ1-2; D is unclear. Trimming cost V 1 base and J 8 bases, with 11 bases left between them. Germline V gene sequence: CDR1 LNHDA, CDR2 SQIVND (reference sequence). The CDR3 runs to 13 residues. CDR3 sequence: CASSIGPLEGYTF. The CDR3 DNA reads TGTGCCAGTAGTATAGGGCCTCTCGAGGGCTACACCTTC.

The CDR3 DNA sequence: TGTGCCAGCAGCCTTGCTGGGGGTCAGCACGAGCAGTACTTC. Residues: CASSLAGGQHEQYF. The rearrangement joins TRBV7-9 to TRBJ2-7; D possibly matches TRBD1 or TRBD2 (5 bases each). This CDR3 contains 14 residues. Trimming stripped 5 bases from V and 5 bases from J, with 16 bases between. Germline V gene lookup returns CDR1 SEHNR and CDR2 FQNEAQ (reference sequence).

This clonotype has a handful of counts. V usage is TRBV20-1 and J usage is TRBJ2-3, with D perhaps matching TRBD2 (5 bases). V lost 6 bases and J 4 bases, leaving 17 bases between the germline ends. Germline V gene lookup returns CDR1 DFQATT and CDR2 SNEGSKA (reference sequence). The CDR3 sequence is 14 residues long. CDR3: CSAKRQSLADTQYF. CDR3 bases: TGCAGTGCCAAGCGGCAATCGCTAGCAGATACGCAGTATTTT.

The table lists this clonotype with a few counts. V and J are TRBV7-8 and TRBJ1-5; D remains unclear. Per germline, CDR1 SGHVS and CDR2 FQNEAQ. V was clipped by 5 bases and J by 5 bases, with 10 bases between them. The CDR3 consists of 13 residues. The CDR3 DNA reads as TGTGCCAGCAGCGTATCGTTAGATCAGCCCCAGCATTTT. Protein product: CASSVSLDQPQHF.

V usage is TRBV20-1 and J usage is TRBJ2-2, with TRBD1 matching over 9 bases. V gave up 4 bases and J gave up 4 bases; unmatched junction bases: 10. This CDR3 is built from 16 residues. Germline V gives CDR1 DFQATT, CDR2 SNEGSKA (reference sequence). CDR3 sequence: CSAKPPGQGFTGELFF. CDR3 DNA sequence: TGCAGTGCTAAGCCTCCGGGACAGGGTTTCACCGGGGAGCTGTTTTTT.

V usage is TRBV19 and J usage is TRBJ2-7; 7 bases match TRBD2. Germline CDR1 and CDR2: LNHDA and SQIVND (reference sequence). The junction had 8 bases not matched to a gene; V was cut back by 7 bases and J by 2 bases. The CDR3 covers 14 residues. CDR3 protein: CASIASGGPYEQYF. In DNA form, the CDR3 reads TGTGCCAGTATCGCTAGCGGAGGCCCCTACGAGCAGTACTTC.

The chain recombines TRBV6-5 with TRBJ1-3; 7 positions agree with TRBD1. From germline, CDR1 is MNHEY and CDR2 SVGAGI. CDR3 length equals 14 residues. After removal of 4 bases from V and 0 bases from J, the junction contained 0 bases not matched to a gene. CDR3 coding DNA: TGTGCCAGCAGTTGGGACAGCTCTGGAAACACCATATATTTT. This sequence encodes CASSWDSSGNTIYF.

The chain carries TRBV11-2 and TRBJ1-1, with D possibly matching TRBD1 (6 bases). The germline V gene has CDR1 SGHAT and CDR2 FQNNGV. V lost 8 bases and J 1 base, leaving 11 bases between the germline ends. The CDR3 sequence is 13 residues long. The chain's CDR3 is CASGAQGNTEAFF. The CDR3 coding sequence is TGTGCCAGCGGAGCACAGGGGAACACTGAAGCTTTCTTT.

This clonotype was seen a few times. The chain recombines TRBV7-2 with TRBJ2-5; D might be TRBD2 (6 bases). The CDR3 is made up of 18 amino acids. From germline, CDR1 is SGHTA and CDR2 FQGNSA. The V end was cut by 2 bases, the J end by 7 bases, with 26 bases between. The CDR3, as DNA: TGTGCCAGCAGCTTACTTAGTAGTTCCCGGGGGTCCGGGGGGACCCAGTACTTC. Translating gives CASSLLSSSRGSGGTQYF. The complete variable domain, with remaining parts taken from reference TRBV7-2 and TRBJ2-5, reads GAGVSQSPSNKVTEKGKDVELRCDPISGHTALYWYRQSLGQGLEFLIYFQGNSAPDKSGLPSDRFSAERTGGSVSTLTIQRTQQEDSAVYLCASSLLSSSRGSGGTQYFGPGTRLLVL.

This clonotype has just a few counts. The chain joins TRBV27 to TRBJ1-1; tentatively, D is TRBD1 (5 bases). Germline CDR1 is MNHEY and CDR2 is SMNVEV (reference sequence). Trimming removed 7 bases at V and 0 bases at J, with 18 bases between. There are 16 residues in the CDR3. In DNA form, the CDR3 reads TGTGCCAGCACCCCTCAGTTCCAGGGCCTGAACACTGAAGCTTTCTTT. Translation gives CASTPQFQGLNTEAFF.

This clonotype was seen a few times. This chain joins TRBV7-3 and TRBJ2-1; 12 nucleotides align to TRBD2. The junction had 9 bases not matched to a gene; V was cut back by 5 bases and J by 4 bases. The germline V gene encodes CDR1 SGHTA and CDR2 FQGTGA. The CDR3 consists of 17 residues. This CDR3 reads CASSPTGLAGRYNEQFF. In DNA form, the CDR3 reads TGTGCCAGCAGCCCTACAGGACTAGCGGGGAGGTACAATGAGCAGTTCTTC.

Only a few counts were recorded for this clonotype. V gene TRBV6-1 combines with J gene TRBJ2-7; D gene uncertain. Germline CDR1 MNHNS, CDR2 SASEGT. The CDR3 spans 11 residues. Trimming shortened V by 8 bases and J by 7 bases, and 12 bases separated the two germline ends. CDR3 sequence: CASSPLREQYF. The DNA of the CDR3 is TGTGCCAGCTCCCCGCTGCGAGAGCAGTACTTC.

CDR3 amino acids: CASSLSRGTNYGYTF. The CDR3 bases are TGCGCCAGCAGCTTATCCAGGGGAACTAACTATGGCTACACCTTC. The chain carries TRBV5-1 and TRBJ1-2; possibly TRBD1 for D (6 bases). The CDR3 loop spans 15 amino acids. Germline lookup yields CDR1 SGHRS and CDR2 YFSETQ. Trimming removed 2 bases from V and 0 bases from J, with 11 bases in between.

The rearrangement uses TRBV6-5 and TRBJ2-5; TRBD1 might be the D (5 bases). The CDR3 has 14 amino acids. The germline CDR1 and CDR2 sequences are MNHEY and SVGAGI. V was cut by 0 bases and J by 5 bases, with 10 bases left in between. As DNA, the CDR3 is TGTGCCAGCAGTTACTCGATGGGGCGGGAGACCCAGTACTTC. Translating it yields CASSYSMGRETQYF.

The chain employs TRBV27 and TRBJ1-1; TRBD1 is a possible D gene (5 bases). Germline CDR1 MNHEY, CDR2 SMNVEV (reference sequence). This CDR3 is built from 14 residues. V lost 4 bases, J lost 4 bases, and 13 bases lay in between. The CDR3 nucleotides read TGTGCCAGCAGTTCTCTTCTGGGGGGCACTGAAGCTTTCTTT. Its protein is CASSSLLGGTEAFF.

This clonotype was counted once. The rearrangement joins TRBV7-9 to TRBJ1-2; D is perhaps TRBD1 (6 bases). The germline V gene encodes CDR1 SEHNR and CDR2 FQNEAQ (reference sequence). The CDR3 spans 15 residues. V was trimmed by 5 bases and J by 4 bases, leaving 17 bases between them. In DNA form, the CDR3 reads TGTGCCAGCAGCCTAAACAGGGTCCCCATCTATGGCTACACCTTC. Translating gives CASSLNRVPIYGYTF.

The sample holds a few counts of this clonotype. V is TRBV19 and J is TRBJ2-3; 11 bases line up with TRBD2. CDR1 is LNHDA, CDR2 SQIVND, per germline (reference sequence). V gave up 5 bases and J gave up 8 bases; unmatched junction bases: 9. The CDR3 is made up of 15 amino acids. The DNA for the CDR3 is TGTGCCAGTAGTCCCGGACTAGCGGGTACCAGTACGCAGTATTTT. Residues: CASSPGLAGTSTQYF.

This chain uses TRBV24-1 with TRBJ2-1; D unclear. Germline V gene lookup returns CDR1 KGHDR and CDR2 SFDVKD. V was clipped by 2 bases and J by 9 bases, with 13 bases between them. The CDR3 spans 14 residues. The CDR3 loop is CATSDSSRVAEQFF. Here the CDR3 DNA reads TGTGCCACCAGTGATTCTTCAAGAGTCGCTGAGCAGTTCTTC.

The rearrangement joins TRBV6-1 to TRBJ1-1; tentative D call: TRBD1 (5 bases). This CDR3 has 15 amino acids. Trimming left V 6 bases short and J 3 bases short, with 17 bases between. Germline assignment: CDR1 MNHNS and CDR2 SASEGT. Written as DNA, the CDR3 is TGTGCCAGCAGGGGCCGGGGGATTAGGGACACTGAAGCTTTCTTT. Translation: CASRGRGIRDTEAFF.